Listed below are T cell receptor beta chains from one sample, sequenced in a study of OX40 agonist ivuxolimab in advanced cancers. Repertoires were generated with immunoSEQ multiplex PCR, while TCRdb's copy carries only in-frame clones and drops some. The data show about 57,000 clones, with 80% to 95% seen just once and around 25% held by the top ten. The material was CD4+ or CD8+ T cells sorted from blood, obtained in a trial of the OX40 agonist ivuxolimab. These receptors came from an adult with an advanced solid tumor such as melanoma, head and neck, liver or kidney cancer. The CDR3 runs from the conserved cysteine through the conserved F or W. A D gene is named only where the DNA matches it firmly. Clone size is shown for a subset of rows, as once, few, many or a class of expanded clone.

V: TRBV7-8; size: -; J: TRBJ1-1; D: -; DNA: TGTGCCAGCAGCTTAGTAAACACTGAAGCTTTCTTT; CDR3: CASSLVNTEAFF
V: TRBV5-1; size: -; J: TRBJ2-7; D: -; DNA: TGCGCCAGCAGCTGGGGACAAGATTACGAGCAGTACTTC; CDR3: CASSWGQDYEQYF
V: TRBV29-1; size: -; J: TRBJ2-7; D: -; DNA: TGCAGCGTTGAGTTAGACACCTCCTACGAGCAGTACTTC; CDR3: CSVELDTSYEQYF
V: TRBV19; size: -; J: TRBJ2-1; D: -; DNA: TGTGCCAGTAGTTTCAGTGGGGGGCCCTCCAATGAGCAGTTCTTC; CDR3: CASSFSGGPSNEQFF
V: TRBV10-3; size: -; J: TRBJ2-1; D: -; DNA: TGTGCCATCAGTGAAGGGGGCCAGGGGAGGAATGAGCAGTTCTTC; CDR3: CAISEGGQGRNEQFF
V: TRBV28; size: -; J: TRBJ2-3; D: -; DNA: TGTGCCATCCCAGACAGACCAGGGCACGATAGCACAGATACGCAGTATTTT; CDR3: CAIPDRPGHDSTDTQYF
V: TRBV6-7; size: -; J: TRBJ2-7; D: -; DNA: TGTGCCAGCAGTCTTAGCTCTCCGAGCTCCTACGAGCAGTACTTC; CDR3: CASSLSSPSSYEQYF
V: TRBV10-3; size: once; J: TRBJ2-3; D: -; DNA: TGTGCCATCAGTGAAAAACAGCGCGGTCCCGCGGCAGATACGCAGTATTTT; CDR3: CAISEKQRGPAADTQYF
V: TRBV4-3; size: -; J: TRBJ2-7; D: -; DNA: TGCGCCAGCAGCCAAGACAGAAGCCCCTCCTACGAGCAGTACTTC; CDR3: CASSQDRSPSYEQYF
V: TRBV9; size: -; J: TRBJ2-3; D: -; DNA: TGTGCCAGCAGCGGCGGGTGGCCGGGGAAGGCAGATACGCAGTATTTT; CDR3: CASSGGWPGKADTQYF
V: TRBV14; size: -; J: TRBJ2-1; D: -; DNA: TGTGCCAGCAGCCGCCGCCGGATGGCTAACAATGAGCAGTTCTTC; CDR3: CASSRRRMANNEQFF
V: TRBV10-2; size: -; J: TRBJ2-3; D: TRBD2; DNA: TGCGCCAGTCTAGCGGCCACAGATACGCAGTATTTT; CDR3: CASLAATDTQYF
V: TRBV9; size: -; J: TRBJ2-3; D: TRBD2; DNA: TGTGCCAGCGGACTAGCGGGAGTGGCAGATACGCAGTATTTT; CDR3: CASGLAGVADTQYF
V: TRBV13; size: -; J: TRBJ2-1; D: -; DNA: TGTGCCAGCAGGGCTGTACCCAACAATGAGCAGTTCTTC; CDR3: CASRAVPNNEQFF
V: TRBV6-5; size: -; J: TRBJ1-2; D: -; DNA: TGTGCCAGCAGTTACTCGGGGCAGGGGTTCTATGGCTACACCTTC; CDR3: CASSYSGQGFYGYTF
V: TRBV7-6; size: -; J: TRBJ2-1; D: TRBD2; DNA: TGTGCCAGCTCGAGGACTAGCGGGGGAACCTACAATGAGCAGTTCTTC; CDR3: CASSRTSGGTYNEQFF
V: TRBV28; size: -; J: TRBJ1-5; D: -; DNA: TGTGCCAGCAGTTCCCGGGTCTGGTACGGTCAGCCCCAGCATTTT; CDR3: CASSSRVWYGQPQHF
V: TRBV13; size: -; J: TRBJ2-1; D: TRBD2; DNA: TGTGCCAGCAGTCCTAGGGAGGGGTCCTACAATGAGCAGTTCTTC; CDR3: CASSPREGSYNEQFF
V: TRBV15; size: -; J: TRBJ2-1; D: TRBD2; DNA: TGTGCCACCAGCAGAGATAGGGCTAGCGGGATCAGGAATGAGCAGTTCTTC; CDR3: CATSRDRASGIRNEQFF
V: TRBV6-5; size: -; J: TRBJ2-5; D: -; DNA: TGTGCCAGCAGTTACTCGTTGGGGCGGGAGACCCAGTACTTC; CDR3: CASSYSLGRETQYF
V: TRBV28; size: -; J: TRBJ2-3; D: -; DNA: TGTGCCAGCAGTTTAGCGGAGAGCACAGATACGCAGTATTTT; CDR3: CASSLAESTDTQYF
V: TRBV5-1; size: -; J: TRBJ2-3; D: -; DNA: TGCGCCAGCAGCAGGGTTAGCACAGATACGCAGTATTTT; CDR3: CASSRVSTDTQYF
V: TRBV10-3; size: -; J: TRBJ1-1; D: TRBD1; DNA: TGTGCCATCAGTGACCAGGGGGGGTTGAACACTGAAGCTTTCTTT; CDR3: CAISDQGGLNTEAFF
V: TRBV6-5; size: -; J: TRBJ1-1; D: -; DNA: TGTGCCAGCCGCATCCAGAGTAACACTGAAGCTTTCTTT; CDR3: CASRIQSNTEAFF
V: TRBV27; size: -; J: TRBJ2-7; D: TRBD2; DNA: TGTGCCAGCAGTTTATGGGCGGGAGTCTCCTACGAGCAGTACTTC; CDR3: CASSLWAGVSYEQYF
V: TRBV30; size: -; J: TRBJ2-1; D: -; DNA: TGTGCCTGGAGTCCCACGTCCTACAATGAGCAGTTCTTC; CDR3: CAWSPTSYNEQFF